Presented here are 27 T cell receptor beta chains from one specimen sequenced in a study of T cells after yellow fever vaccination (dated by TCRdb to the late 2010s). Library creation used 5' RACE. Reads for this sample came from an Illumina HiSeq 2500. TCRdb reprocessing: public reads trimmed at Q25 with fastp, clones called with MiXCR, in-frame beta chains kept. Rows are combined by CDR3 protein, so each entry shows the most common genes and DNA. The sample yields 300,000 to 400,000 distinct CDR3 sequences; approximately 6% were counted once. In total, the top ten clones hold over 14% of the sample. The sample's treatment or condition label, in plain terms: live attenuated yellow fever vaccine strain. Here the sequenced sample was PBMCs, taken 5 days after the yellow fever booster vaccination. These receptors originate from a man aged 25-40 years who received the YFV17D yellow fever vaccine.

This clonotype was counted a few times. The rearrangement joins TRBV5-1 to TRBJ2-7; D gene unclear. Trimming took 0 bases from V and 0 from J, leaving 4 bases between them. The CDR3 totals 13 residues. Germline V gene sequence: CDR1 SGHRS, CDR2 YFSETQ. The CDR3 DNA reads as TGCGCCAGCAGCTTGGACACCTCCTACGAGCAGTACTTC. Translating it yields CASSLDTSYEQYF.

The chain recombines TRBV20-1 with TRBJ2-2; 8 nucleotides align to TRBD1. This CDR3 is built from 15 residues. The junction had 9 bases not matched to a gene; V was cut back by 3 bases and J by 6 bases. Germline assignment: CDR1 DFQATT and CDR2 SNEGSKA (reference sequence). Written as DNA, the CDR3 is TGCAGTGCTAGTGCGACAGGGGCGAGGGCCGGGGAGCTGTTTTTT. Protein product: CSASATGARAGELFF.

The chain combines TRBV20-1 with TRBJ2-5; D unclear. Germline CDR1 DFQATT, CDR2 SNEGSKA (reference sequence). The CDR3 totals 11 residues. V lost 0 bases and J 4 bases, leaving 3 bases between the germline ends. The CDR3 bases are TGCAGTGCTAGAGATGGAGAGACCCAGTACTTC. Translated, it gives CSARDGETQYF.

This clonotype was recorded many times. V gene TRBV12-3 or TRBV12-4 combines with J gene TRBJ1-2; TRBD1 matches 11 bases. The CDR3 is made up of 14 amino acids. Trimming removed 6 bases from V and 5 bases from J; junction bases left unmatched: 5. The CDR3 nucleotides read TGTGCCAGCAGAAAAGGGACAGGGGGATATGGCTACACCTTC. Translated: CASRKGTGGYGYTF.

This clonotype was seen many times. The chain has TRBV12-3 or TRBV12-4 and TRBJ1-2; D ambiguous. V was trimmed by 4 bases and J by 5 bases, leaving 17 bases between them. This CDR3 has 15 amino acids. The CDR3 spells CASSSTGKGLYGYTF. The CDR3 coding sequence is TGTGCCAGCAGTTCAACGGGGAAGGGTCTTTATGGCTACACCTTC.

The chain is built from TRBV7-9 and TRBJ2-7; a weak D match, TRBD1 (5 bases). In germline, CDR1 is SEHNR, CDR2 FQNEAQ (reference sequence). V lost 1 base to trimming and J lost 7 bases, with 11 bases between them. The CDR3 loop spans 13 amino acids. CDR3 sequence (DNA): TGTGCCAGCAGCTTAGAGGGGATAGGGGAGCAGTACTTC. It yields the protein CASSLEGIGEQYF. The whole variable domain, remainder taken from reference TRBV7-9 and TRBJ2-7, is DTGVSQNPRHKITKRGQNVTFRCDPISEHNRLYWYRQTLGQGPEFLTYFQNEAQLEKSRLLSDRFSAERPKGSFSTLEIQRTEQGDSAMYLCASSLEGIGEQYFGPGTRLTVT.

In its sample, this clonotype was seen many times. This CDR3 is CASSSQGSGNTIYF. The CDR3 nucleotides are TGCGCCAGCAGCTCGCAGGGGTCCGGAAACACCATATATTTT. This chain links TRBV5-1 with TRBJ1-3; TRBD1 might be the D (6 bases). Looked up from germline, CDR1 is SGHRS and CDR2 is YFSETQ. This CDR3 comprises 14 residues. Trimming stripped 3 bases from V and 4 bases from J, with 11 bases between.

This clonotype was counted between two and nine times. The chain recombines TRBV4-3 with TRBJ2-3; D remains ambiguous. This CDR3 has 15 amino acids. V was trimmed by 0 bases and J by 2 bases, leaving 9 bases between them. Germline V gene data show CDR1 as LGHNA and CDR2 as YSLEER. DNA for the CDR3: TGCGCCAGCAGCCAAGATCCAATAAACACAGATACGCAGTATTTT. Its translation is CASSQDPINTDTQYF.

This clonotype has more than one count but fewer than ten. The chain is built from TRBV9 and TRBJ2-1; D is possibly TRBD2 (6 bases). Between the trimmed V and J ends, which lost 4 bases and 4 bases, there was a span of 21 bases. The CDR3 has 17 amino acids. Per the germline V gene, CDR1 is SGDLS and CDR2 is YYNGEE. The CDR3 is CASSPPEGDRAYNEQFF. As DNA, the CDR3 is TGTGCCAGCAGCCCACCGGAGGGAGATAGAGCGTACAATGAGCAGTTCTTC.

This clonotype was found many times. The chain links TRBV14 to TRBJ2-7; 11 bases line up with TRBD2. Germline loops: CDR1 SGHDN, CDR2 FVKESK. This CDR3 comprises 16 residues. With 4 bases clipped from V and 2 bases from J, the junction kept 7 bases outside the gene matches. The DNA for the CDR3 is TGTGCCAGCAGCCTTCTCACTAGCGGGAGCCCCTACGAGCAGTACTTC. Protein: CASSLLTSGSPYEQYF.

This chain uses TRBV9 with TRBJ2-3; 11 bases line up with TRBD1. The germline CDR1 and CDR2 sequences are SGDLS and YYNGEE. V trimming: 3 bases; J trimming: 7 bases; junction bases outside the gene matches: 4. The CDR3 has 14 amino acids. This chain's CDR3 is CASSEDRGRNTQYF. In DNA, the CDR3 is TGTGCCAGCAGCGAGGACAGGGGGCGGAATACGCAGTATTTT.

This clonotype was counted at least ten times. The CDR3 region is CASSRGQASSSTETQYF. In nucleotides, the CDR3 is TGTGCCTCGAGCCGAGGGCAGGCATCTTCCTCTACGGAGACCCAGTACTTC. The chain has TRBV7-9 and TRBJ2-5; D may be TRBD2 (5 bases). This CDR3 comprises 17 residues. Germline V CDR1 and CDR2: SEHNR, FQNEAQ (reference sequence). Trimming took 11 bases from V and 5 from J, leaving 30 bases between them.

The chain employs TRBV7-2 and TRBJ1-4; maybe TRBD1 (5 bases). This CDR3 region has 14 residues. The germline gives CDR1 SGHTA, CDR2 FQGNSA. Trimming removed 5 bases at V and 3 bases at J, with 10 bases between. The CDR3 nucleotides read TGTGCCAGCAGCCCGGGGGGGGCTAATGAAAAACTGTTTTTT. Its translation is CASSPGGANEKLFF.

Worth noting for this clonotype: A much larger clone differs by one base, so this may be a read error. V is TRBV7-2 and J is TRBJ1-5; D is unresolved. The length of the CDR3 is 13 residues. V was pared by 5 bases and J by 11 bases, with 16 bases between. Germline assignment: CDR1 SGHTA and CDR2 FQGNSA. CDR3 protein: CASSPPRKQAQHF. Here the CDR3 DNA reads TGTGCCAGCAGCCCACCCCGAAAACAAGCCCAGCATTTT.

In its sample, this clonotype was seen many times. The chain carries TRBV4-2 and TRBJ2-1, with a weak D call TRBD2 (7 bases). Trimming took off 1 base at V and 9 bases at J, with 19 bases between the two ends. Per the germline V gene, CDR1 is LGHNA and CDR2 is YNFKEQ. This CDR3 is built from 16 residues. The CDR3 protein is CASSQGVGRGPSEQFF. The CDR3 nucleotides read TGTGCCAGCAGCCAAGGGGTCGGGCGGGGGCCGAGTGAGCAGTTCTTC.

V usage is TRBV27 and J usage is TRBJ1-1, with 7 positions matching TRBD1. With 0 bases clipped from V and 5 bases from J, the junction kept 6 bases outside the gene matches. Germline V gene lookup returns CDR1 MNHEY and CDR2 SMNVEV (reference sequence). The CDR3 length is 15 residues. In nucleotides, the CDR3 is TGTGCCAGCAGTTTATCCGGGACAGCGGGTACTGAAGCTTTCTTT. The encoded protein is CASSLSGTAGTEAFF.

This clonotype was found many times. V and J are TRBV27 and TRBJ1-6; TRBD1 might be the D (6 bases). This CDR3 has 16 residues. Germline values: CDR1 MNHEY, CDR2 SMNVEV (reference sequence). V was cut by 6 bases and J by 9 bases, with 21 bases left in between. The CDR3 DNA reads TGTGCCAGCAGCAACGGGACACCTGGAATCGGTTCACCCCTCCACTTT. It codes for CASSNGTPGIGSPLHF.

The CDR3 loop is CSAVDRSHHYSPLHF. The CDR3 nucleotides read TGCAGTGCTGTAGACCGCTCCCATCATTATTCACCCCTCCACTTT. The chain links TRBV20-1 to TRBJ1-6, with D unresolved. The germline V gene encodes CDR1 DFQATT and CDR2 SNEGSKA (reference sequence). The length of the CDR3 is 15 residues. Trimming took off 5 bases at V and 8 bases at J, with 19 bases between the two ends.

The CDR3 coding sequence is TGCAGTGCTAAGAAACTTCCGGGACAGGGGGTCTACGAGCAGTACTTC. Translation gives CSAKKLPGQGVYEQYF. The chain uses TRBV20-1 and TRBJ2-7, with 11 bases lining up with TRBD1. With V trimmed by 4 bases and J by 3 bases, 11 bases remained unmatched. Germline values: CDR1 DFQATT, CDR2 SNEGSKA (reference sequence). This CDR3 has 16 residues.

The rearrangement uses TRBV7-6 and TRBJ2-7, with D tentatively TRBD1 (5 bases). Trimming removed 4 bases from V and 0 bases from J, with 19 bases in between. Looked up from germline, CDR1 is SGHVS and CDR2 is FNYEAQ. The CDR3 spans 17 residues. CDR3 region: CASSSNPTQANSYEQYF. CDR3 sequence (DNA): TGTGCCAGCAGCTCCAACCCCACACAGGCTAACTCCTACGAGCAGTACTTC.

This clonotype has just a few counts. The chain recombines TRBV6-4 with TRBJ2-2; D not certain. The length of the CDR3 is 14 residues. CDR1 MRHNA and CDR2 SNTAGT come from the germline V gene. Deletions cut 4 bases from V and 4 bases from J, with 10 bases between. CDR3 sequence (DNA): TGTGCCAGCAGTGTCGCCCCGGGCACCGGGGAGCTGTTTTTT. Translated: CASSVAPGTGELFF.

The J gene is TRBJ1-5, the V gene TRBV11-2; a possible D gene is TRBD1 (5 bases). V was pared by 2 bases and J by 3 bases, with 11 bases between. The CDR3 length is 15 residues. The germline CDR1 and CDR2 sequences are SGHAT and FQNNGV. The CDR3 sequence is CASSLRQRINQPQHF. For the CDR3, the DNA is TGTGCCAGCAGCTTAAGACAGAGAATCAATCAGCCCCAGCATTTT.

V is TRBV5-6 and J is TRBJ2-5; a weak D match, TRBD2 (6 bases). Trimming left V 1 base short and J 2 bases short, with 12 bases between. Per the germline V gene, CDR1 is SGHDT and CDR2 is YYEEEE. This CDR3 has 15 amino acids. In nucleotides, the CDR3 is TGTGCCAGCAGCTTGAGCCCAGGGACTCAAGAGACCCAGTACTTC. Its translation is CASSLSPGTQETQYF. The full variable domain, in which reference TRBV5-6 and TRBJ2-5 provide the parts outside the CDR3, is DAGVTQSPTHLIKTRGQQVTLRCSPKSGHDTVSWYQQALGQGPQFIFQYYEEEERQRGNFPDRFSGHQFPNYSSELNVNALLLGDSALYLCASSLSPGTQETQYFGPGTRLLVL.

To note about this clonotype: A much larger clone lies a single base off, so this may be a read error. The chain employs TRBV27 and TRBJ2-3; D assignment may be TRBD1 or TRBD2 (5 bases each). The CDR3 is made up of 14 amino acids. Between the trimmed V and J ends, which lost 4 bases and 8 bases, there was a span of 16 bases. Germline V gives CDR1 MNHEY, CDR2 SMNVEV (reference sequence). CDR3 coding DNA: TGTGCCAGCAGTTGGGGCCTATTCGGGGTTACGCAGTATTTT. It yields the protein CASSWGLFGVTQYF.

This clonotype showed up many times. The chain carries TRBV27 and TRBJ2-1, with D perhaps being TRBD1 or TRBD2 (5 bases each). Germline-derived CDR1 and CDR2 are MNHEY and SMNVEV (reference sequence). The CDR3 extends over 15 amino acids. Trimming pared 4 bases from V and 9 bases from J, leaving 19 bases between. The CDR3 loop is CASSSYRTRAGEQFF. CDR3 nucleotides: TGTGCCAGCAGTTCGTACCGGACACGGGCGGGTGAGCAGTTCTTC.

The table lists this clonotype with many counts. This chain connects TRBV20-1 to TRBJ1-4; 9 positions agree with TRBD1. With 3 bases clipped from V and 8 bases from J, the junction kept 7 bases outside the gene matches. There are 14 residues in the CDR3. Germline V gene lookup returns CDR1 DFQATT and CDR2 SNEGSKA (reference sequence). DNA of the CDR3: TGCAGTGCTAGCCAAGGACAGGGGAGGGAAAAACTGTTTTTT. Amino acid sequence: CSASQGQGREKLFF.

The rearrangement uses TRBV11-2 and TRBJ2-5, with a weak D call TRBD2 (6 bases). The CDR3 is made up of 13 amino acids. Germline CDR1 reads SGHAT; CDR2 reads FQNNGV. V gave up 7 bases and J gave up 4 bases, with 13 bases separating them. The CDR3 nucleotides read TGTGCCAGCAACCCGGGACTCCGAGAGACCCAGTACTTC. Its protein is CASNPGLRETQYF.